These 18 T cell receptor beta chains were sequenced from one sample in a study of human T cells and chemical hapten exposure. Documented time point: pre-sensitization, week 0. Treatment of the sample: therapeutic diphenylcyclopropenone sensitization with weekly scalp DPC. MiXCR, applied by TCRdb to the RACE reads, yields one record per CDR3 protein. The sample records roughly 40,000 distinct CDR3 sequences, 9.5% to 15% being singletons. The sample in question was whole blood, obtained in connection with sensitization to the hapten diphenylcyclopropenone (DPC). These receptors all stem from a woman aged 25 to 45 with alopecia areata. Some clones in this sample may be carry-over from other donors' samples.

This chain links TRBV7-6 with TRBJ2-5, with 7 bases identical to TRBD2. V lost 4 bases to trimming and J lost 2 bases; unmatched junction nucleotides: 13. CDR3 length: 17 amino acids. In germline, CDR1 is SGHVS, CDR2 FNYEAQ. The CDR3 reads CASSSLRRGEIQETQYF. The DNA of the CDR3 is TGTGCCAGCAGCTCCCTCCGCCGGGGGGAAATACAAGAGACCCAGTACTTC.

The sample holds many counts of this clonotype. V and J are TRBV20-1 and TRBJ2-1; D perhaps matches TRBD2 (5 bases). Trimming shortened V by 5 bases and J by 9 bases, and 20 bases separated the two germline ends. CDR1 DFQATT and CDR2 SNEGSKA come from the germline V gene (reference sequence). The CDR3 sequence is 14 residues long. The CDR3 here is CSAELGWGLREQFF. As DNA, the CDR3 is TGCAGTGCTGAACTAGGTTGGGGTCTGCGTGAGCAGTTCTTC.

The rearrangement links TRBV6-2 or TRBV6-3 to TRBJ2-1; TRBD2 matches at 7 bases. J was trimmed by 3 bases and V by 4 bases; bases with no gene match: 6. Germline V gene data show CDR1 as MNHEY and CDR2 as SVGEGT. There are 15 residues in the CDR3. Written as DNA, the CDR3 is TGTGCCAGCAGTTGGGGCGGGAGCGGCTACAATGAGCAGTTCTTC. It specifies CASSWGGSGYNEQFF.

The gene calls are TRBV15 and TRBJ2-1; D tentatively reads TRBD1 or TRBD2 (5 bases each). This CDR3 has 15 residues. Trimming took 3 bases from V and 2 from J, leaving 11 bases between them. The germline V gene encodes CDR1 LNHNV and CDR2 YYDKDF (reference sequence). The CDR3 coding sequence is TGTGCCACCAGCAGGGGGGACCCAGCCTACAATGAGCAGTTCTTC. This encodes CATSRGDPAYNEQFF.

This clonotype has ten or more counts. This chain uses TRBV20-1 with TRBJ2-7; 7 bases match TRBD1. The CDR3 is 13 residues long. Trimming at V came to 6 bases and at J to 3 bases, leaving 8 bases not matched to a gene. Germline-derived CDR1 and CDR2 are DFQATT and SNEGSKA (reference sequence). DNA for the CDR3: TGCAGTGCCGAGGGACAGACCGACTACGAGCAGTACTTC. This sequence encodes CSAEGQTDYEQYF.

This clonotype was counted ten times or more. The J gene is TRBJ2-3, the V gene TRBV5-4; D may match TRBD1 or TRBD2 (5 bases each). V gave up 1 base and J gave up 5 bases, with 14 bases separating them. Germline V gene data show CDR1 as SGHNT and CDR2 as YYREEE (reference sequence). This CDR3 is 15 amino acids long. CDR3 in amino acids: CASSLWGTGLDTQYF. The DNA of the CDR3 is TGTGCCAGCAGCTTGTGGGGGACCGGGCTAGATACGCAGTATTTT.

This clonotype has ten or more counts. J is TRBJ1-5 and V is TRBV2, with D perhaps TRBD1 (5 bases). Germline loops: CDR1 SNHLY, CDR2 FYNNEI. The length of the CDR3 is 15 residues. Trimming pared 8 bases from V and 4 bases from J, leaving 18 bases between. The CDR3 nucleotides read TGTGCCAGCGCTTGGGGATTCGGGGGAAATCAGCCCCAGCATTTT. Amino acid sequence: CASAWGFGGNQPQHF.

The sample holds a few counts of this clonotype. The chain employs TRBV9 and TRBJ2-7; no clear D gene. The CDR3 length is 13 residues. From germline, CDR1 is SGDLS and CDR2 YYNGEE. V was trimmed by 4 bases and J by 4 bases, leaving 12 bases between them. In DNA, the CDR3 is TGTGCCAGCAGCCGGAACCTGGGGTACGAGCAGTACTTC. Translated, it gives CASSRNLGYEQYF.

As regards this clonotype: This may arise from a read error, as a much more abundant clone is one base away. The V and J genes are TRBV7-9 and TRBJ2-3, with D uncertain. The V end was cut by 8 bases, the J end by 4 bases, with 13 bases between. The germline V gene encodes CDR1 SEHNR and CDR2 FQNEAQ (reference sequence). The CDR3 length is 13 residues. The CDR3 is CASSPRGADTQYF. The CDR3 coding sequence is TGTGCCAGCTCCCCCCGCGGCGCAGATACGCAGTATTTT.

A few counts support this clonotype. The V call is TRBV9, the J call TRBJ1-6; D unresolved. Germline-derived CDR1 and CDR2 are SGDLS and YYNGEE. V was clipped by 2 bases and J by 7 bases, with 10 bases between them. The CDR3 sequence is 14 residues long. CDR3 loop: CASSVGPSNSPLHF. Written as DNA, the CDR3 is TGTGCCAGCAGCGTTGGGCCGTCCAATTCACCCCTCCACTTT.

The chain carries TRBV11-1 and TRBJ2-5; possible D gene TRBD2, 5 bases. This CDR3 contains 15 residues. V was clipped by 3 bases and J by 5 bases, with 16 bases between them. The germline V gene encodes CDR1 SGHAT and CDR2 FQDESV (reference sequence). The CDR3 DNA follows: TGTGCCAGCAGCTTGTCGATGGCTAGCAGGGAGACCCAGTACTTC. Translation gives CASSLSMASRETQYF.

This clonotype was seen a few times. The chain couples TRBV7-9 to TRBJ1-4; TRBD1 matches at 7 bases. This CDR3 contains 17 residues. The germline V gene has CDR1 SEHNR and CDR2 FQNEAQ (reference sequence). V gave up 5 bases and J gave up 8 bases; unmatched junction bases: 17. For the CDR3, the DNA is TGTGCCAGCAGCACAACCCTGAGGGGGCTCGGCAACGAAAAACTGTTTTTT. Translated: CASSTTLRGLGNEKLFF.

This clonotype was recorded many times. The chain couples TRBV18 to TRBJ2-7; 8 bases match TRBD2. V was clipped by 5 bases and J by 7 bases; unmatched bases: 10. In germline, CDR1 is KGHSH, CDR2 LQKENI. The CDR3 extends over 14 amino acids. The CDR3 DNA is TGTGCCAGCTCAATGACGGGAGGGCCGGGGGAGCAGTACTTC. This codes for CASSMTGGPGEQYF.

In its sample, this clonotype was seen a few times. V and J are TRBV20-1 and TRBJ2-5; no definite D call. Trimming took 3 bases from V and 4 from J, leaving 6 bases between them. Germline V lookup: CDR1 DFQATT, CDR2 SNEGSKA (reference sequence). The CDR3 length is 11 residues. The CDR3, as DNA: TGCAGTGCTAGGAAGGTAGAGACCCAGTACTTC. It translates to CSARKVETQYF.

As for this clonotype: This may come from a read error, since a much larger clone is one base off. The chain's CDR3 is CANSFTGTNRYGYTF. CDR3 in DNA: TGTGCCAACAGTTTCACCGGGACCAACCGCTATGGCTACACCTTC. The genes are TRBV7-9 and TRBJ1-2, with D perhaps matching TRBD1 (5 bases). CDR1 is SEHNR, CDR2 FQNEAQ, per germline (reference sequence). V shed 10 bases and J shed 4 bases, with 22 bases lying between them. This CDR3 is built from 15 residues.

Only a few counts were recorded for this clonotype. The chain couples TRBV5-1 to TRBJ2-3; perhaps D is TRBD1 or TRBD2 (5 bases each). Germline CDR1 is SGHRS and CDR2 is YFSETQ. V lost 0 bases and J 3 bases, leaving 8 bases between the germline ends. This CDR3 comprises 14 residues. The CDR3 is CASSLGDETDTQYF. The DNA for the CDR3 is TGCGCCAGCAGCTTGGGGGACGAAACAGATACGCAGTATTTT.

This clonotype was seen a few times. The gene calls are TRBV27 and TRBJ1-2, with D unresolved. The germline gives CDR1 MNHEY, CDR2 SMNVEV (reference sequence). V was clipped by 4 bases and J by 4 bases, with 13 bases between them. There are 14 residues in the CDR3. This chain's CDR3 is CASSSLGSGYGYTF. The CDR3 DNA is TGTGCCAGCAGTTCCTTAGGTTCGGGCTATGGCTACACCTTC.

A few counts support this clonotype. The gene calls are TRBV6-2 or TRBV6-3 and TRBJ2-3; 14 positions match TRBD2. Germline loops: CDR1 MNHEY, CDR2 SVGEGT. Trimming at V came to 5 bases and at J to 2 bases, leaving 6 bases not matched to a gene. This CDR3 has 17 amino acids. For the CDR3, the DNA is TGTGCCAGCAGTGCAGGACTAGCGGGAGGAACCACAGATACGCAGTATTTT. It translates to CASSAGLAGGTTDTQYF.